These T cell receptor beta chains were read from a single sample in a study of T cell responses to AZD1222 COVID-19 vaccine. Profiled with immunoSEQ multiplex PCR; TCRdb holds only in-frame clones, not every one. The repertoire has under 70,000 clones, roughly 70% of them found once; the top ten carry over 12%. The material was peripheral blood, obtained on day 0 of AZD1222 vaccination. These receptors were collected from an adult in good health. Both conserved end residues are part of each CDR3. A D gene is named only where the DNA matches it firmly. Only part of the rows carry a size: once, few, many, or a class if the clone is expanded.

v_gene: TRBV12-3/TRBV12-4
j_gene: TRBJ2-2
abundance: -
d_gene: -
CDR3nt: TGTGCCAGCAGTTTCGGAGCCGGGGAGCTGTTTTTT
CDR3aa: CASSFGAGELFF

v_gene: TRBV11-2
j_gene: TRBJ1-5
abundance: -
d_gene: -
CDR3nt: TGTGCCAGCAGCTTAAACAAGGCCCCGGACGGAGATCAGCCCCAGCATTTT
CDR3aa: CASSLNKAPDGDQPQHF

v_gene: TRBV10-3
j_gene: TRBJ2-5
abundance: -
d_gene: -
CDR3nt: TGTGCCACCGACCAGGGAAAAGAGACCCAGTACTTC
CDR3aa: CATDQGKETQYF

v_gene: TRBV7-8
j_gene: TRBJ2-7
abundance: -
d_gene: -
CDR3nt: TGTGCCAGCAGCTTAGCTTCTACAGGGAACTACGAGCAGTACTTC
CDR3aa: CASSLASTGNYEQYF

v_gene: TRBV28
j_gene: TRBJ1-6
abundance: -
d_gene: -
CDR3nt: TGTGCCAGCAAAAGGTCGGGGAATTCACCCCTCCACTTT
CDR3aa: CASKRSGNSPLHF

v_gene: TRBV11-2
j_gene: TRBJ1-5
abundance: once
d_gene: -
CDR3nt: TGTGCCAGCAGCGTGGGACGAAGCAATCAGCCCCAGCATTTT
CDR3aa: CASSVGRSNQPQHF

v_gene: TRBV18
j_gene: TRBJ2-3
abundance: -
d_gene: -
CDR3nt: TGTGCCAGCTCACCCACCCCGGGAGATACGCAGTATTTT
CDR3aa: CASSPTPGDTQYF

v_gene: TRBV6-5
j_gene: TRBJ2-5
abundance: -
d_gene: -
CDR3nt: TGTGCCAGCAGTCCTGGGGGATCGGAGACCCAGTACTTC
CDR3aa: CASSPGGSETQYF

v_gene: TRBV5-8
j_gene: TRBJ1-4
abundance: -
d_gene: -
CDR3nt: TGTGCCAGCAGCTTGTGGGGGGTCCATGAAAAACTGTTTTTT
CDR3aa: CASSLWGVHEKLFF

v_gene: TRBV7-2
j_gene: TRBJ2-5
abundance: -
d_gene: -
CDR3nt: TGTGCCAGCAGCCTTTCTATGGAAGAGACCCAGTACTTC
CDR3aa: CASSLSMEETQYF

v_gene: TRBV28
j_gene: TRBJ2-4
abundance: -
d_gene: TRBD1
CDR3nt: TGTGCCAGCAGTTTACAATCAGGGGGAGACATTCAGTACTTC
CDR3aa: CASSLQSGGDIQYF

v_gene: TRBV30
j_gene: TRBJ2-7
abundance: -
d_gene: -
CDR3nt: TGTGCCTGGAGGCAAACCAGGGGCACCTACGAGCAGTACTTC
CDR3aa: CAWRQTRGTYEQYF

v_gene: TRBV15
j_gene: TRBJ1-5
abundance: -
d_gene: -
CDR3nt: TGTGCCACCAGCAGATCCTCTGGTACGGGAGTTGGCAATCAGCCCCAGCATTTT
CDR3aa: CATSRSSGTGVGNQPQHF

v_gene: TRBV6-6
j_gene: TRBJ1-2
abundance: -
d_gene: -
CDR3nt: TGTGCCAGCAGTCCCGACAGTAACTATGGCTACACCTTC
CDR3aa: CASSPDSNYGYTF